The 24 T cell receptor beta chains below come from one sample, sequenced in a study of T-cell reconstitution after alpha-beta-depleted transplantation in children. Preparation of the TCRbeta library used unique molecular identifiers. In TCRdb, the PCR reads were re-called with MiXCR into one record per CDR3 protein. The data contain fewer than 750,000 distinct CDR3 sequences, 23% of them singletons. Sequenced material: PBMCs, mostly from graft donor cells, taken 360 days after TCRalphabeta/CD19-depleted stem cell transplant. These receptors came from a boy less than two years old who had a stem cell transplant for acute myeloid leukemia, so the T cells may come from the graft donor.

The chain links TRBV11-2 to TRBJ1-2; D unclear. V was clipped by 1 base and J by 6 bases, with 12 bases between them. Germline V gene data show CDR1 as SGHAT and CDR2 as FQNNGV. The CDR3 is 14 amino acids. The CDR3 DNA reads TGTGCCAGCAGCTTAGGTTTTGTCGTGGATGGCTACACCTTC. It encodes CASSLGFVVDGYTF.

The rearrangement joins TRBV6-2 or TRBV6-3 to TRBJ2-7, with D perhaps matching TRBD1 (6 bases). Between the trimmed V and J ends, which lost 2 bases and 0 bases, there was a span of 14 bases. This CDR3 has 16 amino acids. Germline values: CDR1 MNHEY, CDR2 SVGEGT. The CDR3 DNA is TGTGCCAGCAGTTACCGGGACAACCCGCGCTCCTACGAGCAGTACTTC. It yields the protein CASSYRDNPRSYEQYF.

This clonotype was found many times. The CDR3 loop is CASSHTPNTEAFF. Written as DNA, the CDR3 is TGTGCCAGCAGTCACACACCGAACACTGAAGCTTTCTTT. J is TRBJ1-1 and V is TRBV27; D gene ambiguous. The CDR3 consists of 13 residues. V shed 5 bases and J shed 1 base, with 8 bases lying between them. Germline lookup yields CDR1 MNHEY and CDR2 SMNVEV (reference sequence).

The chain recombines TRBV4-1 with TRBJ1-1, with 7 bases lining up with TRBD1. V was clipped by 4 bases and J by 3 bases; unmatched bases: 5. The CDR3 sequence is 14 residues long. Per germline, CDR1 MGHRA and CDR2 YSYEKL. For the CDR3, the DNA is TGCGCCAGCAGCCTTGGACAGGCCCACACTGAAGCTTTCTTT. This codes for CASSLGQAHTEAFF.

The V gene is TRBV20-1, the J gene TRBJ2-5; possibly TRBD1 for D (5 bases). This CDR3 is 13 amino acids long. Germline CDR1 reads DFQATT; CDR2 reads SNEGSKA (reference sequence). V dropped 2 bases and J dropped 3 bases, with 10 bases sitting between them. CDR3 region: CSARRTNEETQYF. In DNA, the CDR3 is TGCAGTGCTAGAAGGACAAATGAAGAGACCCAGTACTTC.

This clonotype was recorded at least ten times. This chain connects TRBV12-3 or TRBV12-4 to TRBJ1-1; D remains ambiguous. Trimming pared 3 bases from V and 2 bases from J, leaving 1 base between. The CDR3 length is 11 residues. CDR3 in amino acids: CASSFNTEAFF. The CDR3 nucleotides are TGTGCCAGCAGTTTTAACACTGAAGCTTTCTTT.

This clonotype was counted at least ten times. This chain uses TRBV12-3 or TRBV12-4 with TRBJ2-6; D unresolved. This CDR3 comprises 17 residues. V was trimmed by 3 bases and J by 0 bases, leaving 12 bases between them. In DNA, the CDR3 is TGTGCCAGCAGTTTCCGCCTAGTCAGCTCTGGGGCCAACGTCCTGACTTTC. Translated, it gives CASSFRLVSSGANVLTF.

Many counts were recorded for this clonotype. The V call is TRBV12-3 or TRBV12-4, the J call TRBJ1-3; 7 nucleotides agree with TRBD1. This CDR3 region has 16 residues. The V and J ends lost 4 bases and 0 bases, in that order; junction bases with no gene match: 6. CDR3 loop: CASSSDRSYSGNTIYF. CDR3 sequence (DNA): TGTGCCAGCAGTTCGGACAGGTCTTACTCTGGAAACACCATATATTTT.

This clonotype has a count of ten or more. Written as DNA, the CDR3 is TGTGCCAGCTCACCATCCGGGGATGTACCTGAAAAACTGTTTTTT. Translated, it gives CASSPSGDVPEKLFF. The V and J genes are TRBV18 and TRBJ1-4; D remains ambiguous. The CDR3 extends over 15 amino acids. Trimming removed 2 bases at V and 7 bases at J, with 14 bases between. Germline CDR1 and CDR2: KGHSH and LQKENI. Combining the CDR3 with reference TRBV18 and TRBJ1-4 gives the whole variable domain NAGVMQNPRHLVRRRGQEARLRCSPMKGHSHVYWYRQLPEEGLKFMVYLQKENIIDESGMPKERFSAEFPKEGPSILRIQQVVRGDSAAYFCASSPSGDVPEKLFFGSGTQLSVL.

This clonotype was counted many times. V is TRBV6-5 and J is TRBJ1-1; 8 bases agree with TRBD1. The CDR3 extends over 15 amino acids. The V gene's germline CDR1 is MNHEY and CDR2 SVGAGI. Losses at the gene ends were 5 bases for V and 4 bases for J; bases not matched to a gene: 9. The CDR3 region has the DNA TGTGCCAGCAGTCCGCCGGACAGGGAGTTCACTGAAGCTTTCTTT. Its translation is CASSPPDREFTEAFF.

CDR3 nucleotides: TGTGCCAGCACCCTTGAACAGGGAGGCGGGGGCGAGCAGTACGTC. Translating gives CASTLEQGGGGEQYV. The rearrangement links TRBV28 to TRBJ2-7, with D tentatively TRBD2 (7 bases). The V gene lost 7 bases and the J gene lost 6 bases, with 22 bases spanning the gap. Germline V gene lookup returns CDR1 MDHEN and CDR2 SYDVKM. The CDR3 runs 15 residues.

There are many counts of this clonotype. V is TRBV13 and J is TRBJ2-3; D is perhaps TRBD1 (6 bases). V was cut by 2 bases and J by 2 bases, with 14 bases left in between. Germline lookup yields CDR1 PRHDT and CDR2 FYEKMQ (reference sequence). This CDR3 has 16 residues. In DNA, the CDR3 is TGTGCCAGCAGCTTAACCCCGGCAGGGGACACAGATACGCAGTATTTT. Its protein is CASSLTPAGDTDTQYF.

This clonotype was detected ten times or more. The CDR3 is CSAFVLGSYNSPLHF. As DNA, the CDR3 is TGCAGTGCTTTTGTCCTGGGCTCCTATAATTCACCCCTCCACTTT. The J gene is TRBJ1-6, the V gene TRBV20-1; D is undetermined. CDR1 and CDR2 (germline): DFQATT, SNEGSKA (reference sequence). The CDR3 spans 15 residues. The V end lost 5 bases, the J end lost 0 bases, and 11 bases lay between the germline ends.

The chain employs TRBV29-1 and TRBJ1-1; 10 positions agree with TRBD1. Trimming at V came to 7 bases and at J to 5 bases, leaving 7 bases not matched to a gene. The CDR3 sequence is 13 residues long. Germline assignment: CDR1 SQVTM and CDR2 ANQGSEA. The CDR3 here is CSATPGQGTEAFF. The CDR3 DNA sequence: TGCAGCGCGACACCGGGACAGGGGACTGAAGCTTTCTTT.

This clonotype was recorded at least ten times. The V and J genes are TRBV4-2 and TRBJ1-1; a weak D match, TRBD1 (6 bases). V shed 2 bases and J shed 0 bases, with 10 bases lying between them. CDR3 size: 15 residues. Per the germline V gene, CDR1 is LGHNA and CDR2 is YNFKEQ. As DNA, the CDR3 is TGTGCCAGCAGCCAAAACACAGGGATGAACACTGAAGCTTTCTTT. Amino acid sequence: CASSQNTGMNTEAFF.

In this sample, this clonotype turned up a few times. V and J are TRBV6-1 and TRBJ2-3; a weak D match, TRBD2 (5 bases). The V and J ends lost 6 bases and 1 base respectively, with 11 bases between them. CDR3 length: 14 amino acids. CDR1 is MNHNS, CDR2 SASEGT, per germline. As DNA, the CDR3 is TGTGCCAGCAGAAAAATCGGGGGCACAGATACGCAGTATTTT. Protein: CASRKIGGTDTQYF.

The rearrangement uses TRBV10-3 and TRBJ1-5, with D possibly being TRBD1 (6 bases). Germline loops: CDR1 ENHRY, CDR2 SYGVKD. The V end was cut by 11 bases, the J end by 3 bases, with 17 bases between. The CDR3 covers 14 residues. CDR3 protein: CAASDGGHNQPQHF. The CDR3, as DNA: TGTGCCGCCAGTGATGGGGGCCACAATCAGCCCCAGCATTTT.

This clonotype was found once. The chain employs TRBV7-8 and TRBJ2-7; no firm D call. Germline assignment: CDR1 SGHVS and CDR2 FQNEAQ. The CDR3 sequence is 14 residues long. Trimming stripped 0 bases from V and 6 bases from J, with 12 bases between. For the CDR3, the DNA is TGTGCCAGCAGCTTAGCGCAAAGGGTAGGCGAGCAGTACTTC. Protein product: CASSLAQRVGEQYF.

This clonotype has ten or more counts. V usage is TRBV7-9 and J usage is TRBJ2-6; D not resolved. The V gene lost 5 bases and the J gene lost 9 bases, with 11 bases spanning the gap. The CDR3 runs to 13 residues. Germline CDR1 is SEHNR and CDR2 is FQNEAQ (reference sequence). The CDR3 loop is CASSPLLVNVLTF. In DNA form, the CDR3 reads TGTGCCAGCAGCCCCTTATTGGTCAACGTCCTGACTTTC.

This chain joins TRBV29-1 and TRBJ1-2; the match to TRBD1 covers 8 bases. Trimming cost V 5 bases and J 1 base; bases outside gene matches: 3. The CDR3 consists of 13 residues. Germline lookup yields CDR1 SQVTM and CDR2 ANQGSEA. Written as DNA, the CDR3 is TGCAGCGTTACAGGGGGTGATAACTATGGCTACACCTTC. Encoded protein: CSVTGGDNYGYTF.

At least ten counts were recorded for this clonotype. The genes are TRBV12-3 or TRBV12-4 and TRBJ1-1; D uncertain. V was clipped by 6 bases and J by 1 base, with 6 bases between them. This CDR3 spans 12 amino acids. CDR3 in amino acids: CASRTPNTEAFF. The DNA of the CDR3 is TGTGCCAGCAGGACACCGAACACTGAAGCTTTCTTT.

The rearrangement links TRBV25-1 to TRBJ2-7; D possibly corresponds to TRBD1 (6 bases). The CDR3 spans 13 residues. Germline-derived CDR1 and CDR2 are MGHDK and SYGVNS. The V and J ends lost 1 base and 6 bases respectively, with 10 bases between them. As DNA, the CDR3 is TGTGCCAGCAGTGAATTAAGAGGGGGCGAGCAGTACTTC. Protein sequence: CASSELRGGEQYF.

In this sample, this clonotype turned up many times. The CDR3 bases are TGTGCCAGCAGGGCTAGCGAGACCTACAATGAGCAGTTCTTC. Protein: CASRASETYNEQFF. The rearrangement links TRBV27 to TRBJ2-1; D perhaps matches TRBD2 (6 bases). Germline loops: CDR1 MNHEY, CDR2 SMNVEV (reference sequence). The V end was cut by 6 bases, the J end by 2 bases, with 11 bases between. CDR3 length: 14 amino acids.

The chain links TRBV12-3 or TRBV12-4 to TRBJ2-5; D possibly uses TRBD1 or TRBD2 (5 bases each). The length of the CDR3 is 16 residues. V lost 3 bases, J lost 5 bases, and 19 bases lay in between. CDR3 nucleotide sequence: TGTGCCAGCAGTTTCGTCCAGGTGGGGACCGTGGAGACCCAGTACTTC. It encodes CASSFVQVGTVETQYF.